This T cell receptor beta chain was sequenced in a study of CD8 T cells in ankylosing spondylitis. Via MiXCR, TCRdb re-called the 5' RACE reads, giving one row per CDR3 protein. This sample has roughly 30,000 distinct CDR3 sequences; about 5.3% occur once, and the top ten carry about 1.7%. This clonotype occurred many times. Trimming pared 4 bases from V and 1 base from J, leaving 13 bases between. Germline V gene lookup returns CDR1 SGDLS and CDR2 YYNGEE. The CDR3 runs 15 residues. The sequenced sample was blood, either unsorted or a sorted T cell fraction (not recorded which). The receptor's source is a female donor with ankylosing spondylitis or in good health (not recorded which). The chain has TRBV9 and TRBJ2-3; D might be TRBD2 (7 bases). CDR3 sequence (DNA): TGTGCCAGCAGCTCGAGGGGGGGAGGCACAGATACGCAGTATTTT. Translated, it gives CASSSRGGGTDTQYF.